A single T cell receptor (beta chain) is shown here with its context. This specimen belongs to a study of PD-1 blockade in mismatch repair-deficient tumors. With 3 bases removed from V and 1 base from J, the gap between germline ends came to 5 bases. The CDR3 runs to 13 residues. Germline CDR1 and CDR2: SNHLY and FYNNEI. Only in-frame clones appear in the TCRdb table, and some are missing; sequencing was by immunoSEQ multiplex PCR. The sample has some 120,000 clones, around nine tenths seen once; the top ten hold approximately 12%. The rearrangement links TRBV2 to TRBJ2-3, with D tentatively TRBD1 (5 bases). The source of this sequence is an adult with mismatch repair-deficient cancer. The sample consisted of peripheral blood, taken 72 weeks after starting pembrolizumab. CDR3 protein: CASSETGTDTQYF. The CDR3 DNA is TGTGCCAGCAGTGAGACAGGCACAGATACGCAGTATTTT.